Included here is one T cell receptor (beta chain) sequence, with context. V lost 6 bases and J lost 7, with 19 bases in between. From germline, CDR1 is SGHTA and CDR2 FQGNSA. The length of the CDR3 is 15 residues. The source of the sample is a study of blood T cell repertoires in COVID-19. In the study overall: Spain, Italy and the United States supplied samples that represented acute and convalescent COVID-19. From T cells, B-cell-depleted T cells, or PBMCs came the material, which was cDNA or gDNA.

The data were produced by immunoSEQ multiplex PCR, yet TCRdb's version contains in-frame clones alone and is incomplete. Seen here are 390,000 or so clones, 75% to 90% observed once, and the top ten hold around 1%. Participants were placed into cohorts based on the clinical history they reported. The specimen was PBMCs or T cells enriched from blood (not recorded which). The rearrangement joins TRBV7-2 to TRBJ2-1; possible D gene TRBD2, 5 bases. This sequence was found in a man in his late teens or twenties who had recovered from COVID-19. CDR3: CASSRPAALRNEQFF. For the CDR3, the DNA is TGTGCCAGCAGTCGTCCAGCGGCCCTAAGGAATGAGCAGTTCTTC.